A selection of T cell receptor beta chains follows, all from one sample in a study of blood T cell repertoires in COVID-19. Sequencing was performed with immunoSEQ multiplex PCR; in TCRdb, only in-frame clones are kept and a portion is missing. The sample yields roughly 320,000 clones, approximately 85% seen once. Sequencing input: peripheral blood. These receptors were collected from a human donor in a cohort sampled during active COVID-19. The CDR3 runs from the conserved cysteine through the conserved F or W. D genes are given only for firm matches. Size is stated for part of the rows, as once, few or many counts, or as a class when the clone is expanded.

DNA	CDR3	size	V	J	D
TGTGCCAGCAGTTTCGGGCAGGGTAGGAGCAATCAGCCCCAGCATTTT	CASSFGQGRSNQPQHF	-	TRBV28	TRBJ1-5	-
TGTGCCAGCAGCCAGGGACAGGGTTCTGGGGGCTACACCTTC	CASSQGQGSGGYTF	-	TRBV5-4	TRBJ1-2	TRBD1
TGTGCCAGCAGTCCCGGGACAGCGAACACCGGGGAGCTGTTTTTT	CASSPGTANTGELFF	-	TRBV7-6	TRBJ2-2	TRBD1
TGTGCCAGCAGCCCCCGTATTGGCAGGGGTGGGGAAAAACTGTTTTTT	CASSPRIGRGGEKLFF	-	TRBV3-1/TRBV3-2	TRBJ1-4	-
TGTGCCAGCAGTCGATCAGGGGACACTGAAGCTTTCTTT	CASSRSGDTEAFF	-	TRBV6-6	TRBJ1-1	-
TGTGCCAGTAGTATCAGGACTCCTAATGAGCAGTTCTTC	CASSIRTPNEQFF	-	TRBV19	TRBJ2-1	-
TGTGCCAGCTCACCACAAGAATATAGTCAGCCCCAGCATTTT	CASSPQEYSQPQHF	-	TRBV18	TRBJ1-5	-
TGTGCCAGCAGCCAGCCTGGGGGGTACACTGAAGCTTTCTTT	CASSQPGGYTEAFF	-	TRBV14	TRBJ1-1	-
TGTGCCAGCAGTTCACGTCCAGGATATGGCTACACCTTC	CASSSRPGYGYTF	-	TRBV6-5	TRBJ1-2	-
TGTGCCAGCAGTGAAAGGAGGCGGGATTATGGCTACACCTTC	CASSERRRDYGYTF	-	TRBV25-1	TRBJ1-2	-
TGTGCCAGCACCCAAGGACTGGGGTCACCCCTCCACTTT	CASTQGLGSPLHF	-	TRBV12-3/TRBV12-4	TRBJ1-6	-
TGTGCCAGCAGTTACTCATCCAGCTCTGGAAACACCATATATTTT	CASSYSSSSGNTIYF	-	TRBV6-5	TRBJ1-3	-
-	CASSKVGVGTGDNEKLFF	-	TRBV21-1	TRBJ1-4	-
TGCAGCGTTGAGGGCGGGGGGATCTACGAGCAGTACTTC	CSVEGGGIYEQYF	-	TRBV29-1	TRBJ2-7	TRBD2
TGTGCCAGCTCTTCGAAGGGGGCTGGCGAGCAGTACTTC	CASSSKGAGEQYF	-	TRBV18	TRBJ2-7	TRBD1
TGTGCCAGCAGTGACGCAGCCTCCGGGACAAGGGGCGAGCAGTACTTC	CASSDAASGTRGEQYF	-	TRBV3-1/TRBV3-2	TRBJ2-7	-
TGTGCCAGCAGCGCTACCGGACAGGGGGCGTACGAGCAGTACTTC	CASSATGQGAYEQYF	-	TRBV9	TRBJ2-7	TRBD1
TGTGCCAGCATGACAGGGGTCCTTAAGTACTTC	CASMTGVLKYF	-	TRBV6-5	TRBJ2-7	TRBD1
TGTGCCAGCTCTAACACAGATACGCAGTATTTT	CASSNTDTQYF	-	TRBV2	TRBJ2-3	-
TGTGCCAGCGCAGTAGGACTAGCGGGGCTAGAGACCCAGTACTTC	CASAVGLAGLETQYF	few	TRBV5-6	TRBJ2-5	TRBD2
TGTGCCAGCAGCCGGGACAGGGGAAACGAGCAGTACTTC	CASSRDRGNEQYF	-	TRBV3-1/TRBV3-2	TRBJ2-7	TRBD1
TGCGCCAGCAGCTCCGGCCAGGGGGCGGGCGAGCAGTACTTC	CASSSGQGAGEQYF	-	TRBV5-1	TRBJ2-7	TRBD1
TGTGCCAGTAGTCCACTGCCGAGCCGGGACAGGGATAATCAGCCCCAGCATTTT	CASSPLPSRDRDNQPQHF	once	TRBV19	TRBJ1-5	TRBD1
TGCGCCAGCAGCCCCGCAGGGGGGTCTAGCAATCAGCCCCAGCATTTT	CASSPAGGSSNQPQHF	-	TRBV4-1	TRBJ1-5	TRBD1
TGTGCCTGGACTAGCGGCTACAATGAGCAGTTCTTC	CAWTSGYNEQFF	-	TRBV30	TRBJ2-1	TRBD2
TGTGCCAGCAGCCAAGGTCTGTTTGACAACATCGGCGAAAAACTGTTTTTT	CASSQGLFDNIGEKLFF	-	TRBV3-1/TRBV3-2	TRBJ1-4	-
TGCGCCAGCAGTGAGTCGCGAACCTCACCCCTCCACTTT	CASSESRTSPLHF	-	TRBV10-2	TRBJ1-6	-
TGTGCCTGGAACCCCGACAGAATTTATGGCTACACCTTC	CAWNPDRIYGYTF	-	TRBV30	TRBJ1-2	-
TGTGCCATCAGCACTAAGGCCATCAGCAGCAATGAGCAGTTCTTC	CAISTKAISSNEQFF	-	TRBV10-3	TRBJ2-1	-
TGTGCCAGAAGCTCAGAGGACAGGGTGAACGAGCAGTACTTC	CARSSEDRVNEQYF	few	TRBV5-3	TRBJ2-7	TRBD1
TGTGCCAGCAGCGCCAGAAGGGGAACCGGGGAGCTGTTTTTT	CASSARRGTGELFF	-	TRBV7-9	TRBJ2-2	-
TGTGCCAGTAGTATAGATCTCGGGGGGATTGCTTTCTTT	CASSIDLGGIAFF	-	TRBV19	TRBJ1-1	-
TGTGCCAGCAGTCGACTAGCGGGGGCCCCCAAAGCAGATACGCAGTATTTT	CASSRLAGAPKADTQYF	-	TRBV6-6	TRBJ2-3	TRBD2
TGTGCCAGCAGCATAAGGACAGGGTACACAGATACGCAGTATTTT	CASSIRTGYTDTQYF	-	TRBV5-5	TRBJ2-3	TRBD1
TGCGCCAGCAGTGACCCCGAAGGTGCTAGCGGGGGGAGCACCGGGGAGCTGTTTTTT	CASSDPEGASGGSTGELFF	-	TRBV10-1	TRBJ2-2	TRBD2
TGTGCCAGCAGCTTTTATAGACTAGCGGGGGGGAGCTCCTACGAGCAGTACTTC	CASSFYRLAGGSSYEQYF	-	TRBV7-2	TRBJ2-7	TRBD2
TGTGCCAGCAGCCGACAGGGGAGGAGGGTAGCTTTCTTT	CASSRQGRRVAFF	few	TRBV5-6	TRBJ1-1	TRBD1
TGCGCCAGCAGCCGATCTGGAGCGGGGGCCTACAATGAGCAGTTCTTC	CASSRSGAGAYNEQFF	-	TRBV4-1	TRBJ2-1	TRBD2
TGTGCCACCAGTGATCCGACAGGGAGAGGTACCGGGGAGCTGTTTTTT	CATSDPTGRGTGELFF	-	TRBV24-1	TRBJ2-2	TRBD1
TGCGCCAGCAGCCGGACCCTTAGCGGGGGGCCCACCGGGGAGCTGTTTTTT	CASSRTLSGGPTGELFF	-	TRBV5-1	TRBJ2-2	TRBD2
TGTGCCAGCAGCCCCAGGACAGGAGAGGGGCAGTTCTTC	CASSPRTGEGQFF	-	TRBV3-1/TRBV3-2	TRBJ2-1	TRBD1
TGTGCCAGCAGTCGAATCCGACTAGGGGGCCTCGAGCAGTACTTC	CASSRIRLGGLEQYF	-	TRBV25-1	TRBJ2-7	-
TGTGCCACCAGCGGAGCTGGCGGGGATTCGGGCATTCAGTACTTC	CATSGAGGDSGIQYF	-	TRBV15	TRBJ2-4	-
TGCAGTGCCCACCCGGGGGGCTTAGCTTTCTTT	CSAHPGGLAFF	-	TRBV20-1	TRBJ1-1	-